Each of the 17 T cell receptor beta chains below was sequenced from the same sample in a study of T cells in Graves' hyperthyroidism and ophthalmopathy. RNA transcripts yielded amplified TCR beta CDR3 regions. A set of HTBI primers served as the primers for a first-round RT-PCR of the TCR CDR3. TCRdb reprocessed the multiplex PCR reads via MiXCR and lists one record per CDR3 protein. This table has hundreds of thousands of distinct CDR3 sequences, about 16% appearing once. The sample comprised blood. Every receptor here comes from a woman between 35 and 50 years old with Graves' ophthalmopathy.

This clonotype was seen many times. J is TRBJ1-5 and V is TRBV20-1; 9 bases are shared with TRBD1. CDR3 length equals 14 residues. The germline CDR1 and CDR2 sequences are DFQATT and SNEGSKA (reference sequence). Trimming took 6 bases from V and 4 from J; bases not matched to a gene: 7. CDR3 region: CSAPPGTGNQPQHF. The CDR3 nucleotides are TGCAGTGCCCCTCCCGGGACAGGGAATCAGCCCCAGCATTTT.

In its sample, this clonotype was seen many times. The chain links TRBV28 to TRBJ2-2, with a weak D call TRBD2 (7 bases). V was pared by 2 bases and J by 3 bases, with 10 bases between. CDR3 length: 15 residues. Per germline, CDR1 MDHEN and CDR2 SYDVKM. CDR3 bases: TGTGCCAGCAGTTTAGGCGGGGGCGACACCGGGGAGCTGTTTTTT. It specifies CASSLGGGDTGELFF.

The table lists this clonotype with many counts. The chain's CDR3 is CASSLLQGEQFF. For the CDR3, the DNA is TGTGCCAGCAGTTTATTGCAGGGAGAGCAGTTCTTC. The chain couples TRBV28 to TRBJ2-1; D may be TRBD1 (5 bases). Per germline, CDR1 MDHEN and CDR2 SYDVKM. This CDR3 is 12 amino acids long. Trimming took 1 base from V and 10 from J, leaving 8 bases between them.

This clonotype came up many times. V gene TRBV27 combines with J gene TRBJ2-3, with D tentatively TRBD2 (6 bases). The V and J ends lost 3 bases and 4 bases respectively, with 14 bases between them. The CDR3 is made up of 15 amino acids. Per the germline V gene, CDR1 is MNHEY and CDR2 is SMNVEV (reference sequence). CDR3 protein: CASSFRAGRPDTQYF. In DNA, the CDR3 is TGTGCCAGCAGTTTTCGGGCGGGACGGCCAGATACGCAGTATTTT.

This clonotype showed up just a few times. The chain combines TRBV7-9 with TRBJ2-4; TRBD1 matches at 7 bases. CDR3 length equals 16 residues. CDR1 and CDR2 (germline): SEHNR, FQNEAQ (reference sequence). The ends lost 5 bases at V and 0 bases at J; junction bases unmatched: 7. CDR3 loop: CASSGNRGLAKNIQYF. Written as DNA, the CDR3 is TGTGCCAGCAGCGGTAACAGGGGCCTAGCCAAAAACATTCAGTACTTC. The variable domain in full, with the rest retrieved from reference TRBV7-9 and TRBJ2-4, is DTGVSQNPRHKITKRGQNVTFRCDPISEHNRLYWYRQTLGQGPEFLTYFQNEAQLEKSRLLSDRFSAERPKGSFSTLEIQRTEQGDSAMYLCASSGNRGLAKNIQYFGAGTRLSVL.

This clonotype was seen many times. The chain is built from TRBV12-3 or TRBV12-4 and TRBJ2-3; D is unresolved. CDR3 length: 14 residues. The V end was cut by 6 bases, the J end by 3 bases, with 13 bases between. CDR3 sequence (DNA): TGTGCCAGCAGGGTTGGGATGGTGACAGATACGCAGTATTTT. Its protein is CASRVGMVTDTQYF.

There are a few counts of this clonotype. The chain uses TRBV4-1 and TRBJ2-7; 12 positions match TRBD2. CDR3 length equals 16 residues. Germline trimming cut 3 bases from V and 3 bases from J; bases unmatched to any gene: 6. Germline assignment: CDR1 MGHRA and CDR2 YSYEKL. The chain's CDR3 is CASSQAPSGRVYEQYF. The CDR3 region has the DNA TGCGCCAGCAGCCAGGCCCCTAGCGGGAGGGTCTACGAGCAGTACTTC.

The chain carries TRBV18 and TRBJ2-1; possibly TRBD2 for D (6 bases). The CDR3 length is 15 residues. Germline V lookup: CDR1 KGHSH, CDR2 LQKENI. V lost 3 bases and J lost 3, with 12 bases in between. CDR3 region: CASSPPSEVYNEQFF. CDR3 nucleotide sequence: TGTGCCAGCTCACCCCCTAGCGAGGTCTACAATGAGCAGTTCTTC.

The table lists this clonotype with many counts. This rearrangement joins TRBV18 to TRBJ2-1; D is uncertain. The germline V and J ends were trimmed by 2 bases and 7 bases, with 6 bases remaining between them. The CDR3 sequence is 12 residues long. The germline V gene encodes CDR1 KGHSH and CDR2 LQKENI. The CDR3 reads CASSPLRNEQFF. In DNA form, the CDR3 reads TGTGCCAGCTCACCATTGAGGAATGAGCAGTTCTTC.

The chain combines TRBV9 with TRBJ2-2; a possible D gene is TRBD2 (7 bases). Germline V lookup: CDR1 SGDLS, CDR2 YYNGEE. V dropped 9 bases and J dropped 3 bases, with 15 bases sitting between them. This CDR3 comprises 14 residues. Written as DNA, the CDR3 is TGTGCCACCTCCGGCGGGGGCGACACCGGGGAGCTGTTTTTT. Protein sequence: CATSGGGDTGELFF.

The CDR3 is CASSLRPRSGELFF. CDR3 nucleotides: TGTGCCAGCAGCTTACGGCCCCGGTCCGGGGAGCTGTTTTTT. The chain joins TRBV7-2 to TRBJ2-2, with no clear D. Between the trimmed V and J ends, which lost 2 bases and 6 bases, there was a span of 10 bases. CDR3 length equals 14 residues. Germline CDR1 is SGHTA and CDR2 is FQGNSA.

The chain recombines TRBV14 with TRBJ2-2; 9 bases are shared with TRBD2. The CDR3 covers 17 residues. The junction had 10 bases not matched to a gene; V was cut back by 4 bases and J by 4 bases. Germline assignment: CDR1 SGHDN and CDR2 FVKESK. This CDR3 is CASSRNSGSWSTGELFF. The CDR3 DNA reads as TGTGCCAGCAGCCGGAATAGCGGGAGTTGGAGCACCGGGGAGCTGTTTTTT.

The CDR3 DNA reads TGCAGTGCTAGACAGGAGTCCTATGGCTACACCTTC. The encoded protein is CSARQESYGYTF. The rearrangement joins TRBV20-1 to TRBJ1-2; D remains unclear. The CDR3 covers 12 residues. The germline V gene encodes CDR1 DFQATT and CDR2 SNEGSKA (reference sequence). V was trimmed by 2 bases and J by 4 bases, leaving 8 bases between them.

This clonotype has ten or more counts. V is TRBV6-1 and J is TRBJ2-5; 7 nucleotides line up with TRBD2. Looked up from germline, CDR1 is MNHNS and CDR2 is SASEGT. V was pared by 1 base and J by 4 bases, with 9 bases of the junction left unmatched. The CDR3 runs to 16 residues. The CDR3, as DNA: TGTGCCAGCAGTGAAGGCAGCGGGGTGGCTCGAGAGACCCAGTACTTC. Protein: CASSEGSGVARETQYF.

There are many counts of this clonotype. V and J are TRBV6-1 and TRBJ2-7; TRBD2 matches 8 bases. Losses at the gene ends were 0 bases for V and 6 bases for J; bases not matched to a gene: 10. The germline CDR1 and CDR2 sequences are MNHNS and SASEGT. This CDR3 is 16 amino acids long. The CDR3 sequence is CASSEARSGSPSEQYF. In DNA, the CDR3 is TGTGCCAGCAGTGAAGCGCGGAGCGGGAGCCCCAGCGAGCAGTACTTC.

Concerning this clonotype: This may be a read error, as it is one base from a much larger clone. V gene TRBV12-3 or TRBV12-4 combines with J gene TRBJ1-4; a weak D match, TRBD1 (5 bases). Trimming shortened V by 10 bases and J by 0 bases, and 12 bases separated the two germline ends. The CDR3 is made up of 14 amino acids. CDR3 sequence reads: CANRRQSTNEKLFF. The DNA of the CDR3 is TGTGCCAACAGGCGACAGTCAACTAATGAAAAACTGTTTTTT.

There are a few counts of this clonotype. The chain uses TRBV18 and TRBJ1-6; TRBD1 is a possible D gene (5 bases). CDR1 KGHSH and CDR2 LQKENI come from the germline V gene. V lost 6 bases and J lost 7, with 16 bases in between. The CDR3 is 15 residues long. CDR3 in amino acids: CASSDLGTENSPLHF. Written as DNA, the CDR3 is TGTGCCAGCTCCGACCTAGGGACGGAGAATTCACCCCTCCACTTT.